Given below is one T cell receptor (beta chain) in context. Original methodology: Amplifying reference gene primers gave estimates of nucleated cell counts. Sequencing used immunoSEQ multiplex PCR; TCRdb keeps in-frame clones, though not all of them. The V and J calls and clone size come from that table; D and trimming were worked out from the DNA. The sample has 150,000 to 200,000 clones, 85% seen once. CDR1 is ENHRY, CDR2 SYGVKD, per germline. V lost 3 bases and J lost 4; bases outside the gene matches: 4. The CDR3 runs to 15 residues. The data were taken from a study of blood T cell repertoires in COVID-19.

Sequencing was carried out using peripheral blood. The chain carries TRBV10-3 and TRBJ1-5; 9 bases align to TRBD1. The TCR was taken from a human donor with acute or convalescent COVID-19. The donor label of this sample is uncertain. The CDR3 DNA reads TGTGCCATCAGTGACGATGGACAGGGGAATCAGCCCCAGCATTTT. Its translation: CAISDDGQGNQPQHF.